Listed here are 27 T cell receptor beta chains from one sample, sequenced in a study of cytotoxic CD8 clonotypes in ibrutinib-treated CLL. TCRdb's table, derived via immunoSEQ multiplex PCR, lists solely in-frame clones and lacks some. The sample carries 200,000 or so clones, roughly three quarters recorded once. The sequencing used PBMCs, collected after 12 months of ibrutinib treatment. The receptor source for this set is a human donor with chronic lymphocytic leukemia.

This rearrangement joins TRBV12-2 to TRBJ1-5. TRBV12-2 is a pseudogene. The CDR3 runs 14 residues. Written as DNA, the CDR3 is TGTGCAAGCCTGTCCTCGGGGGATGGTCAGCCCCAGCATTTT. Translated, it gives CASLSSGDGQPQHF.

The rearrangement joins TRBV18 to TRBJ1-1; D unresolved. This CDR3 is built from 14 residues. Trimming took off 1 base at V and 4 bases at J, with 10 bases between the two ends. Germline values: CDR1 KGHSH, CDR2 LQKENI. CDR3 region: CASSPQGMSTEAFF. CDR3 in DNA: TGTGCCAGCTCACCACAGGGAATGAGCACTGAAGCTTTCTTT. The whole variable domain, remainder taken from reference TRBV18 and TRBJ1-1, is NAGVMQNPRHLVRRRGQEARLRCSPMKGHSHVYWYRQLPEEGLKFMVYLQKENIIDESGMPKERFSAEFPKEGPSILRIQQVVRGDSAAYFCASSPQGMSTEAFFGQGTRLTVV.

This chain links TRBV7-2 with TRBJ2-3; D remains ambiguous. Germline values: CDR1 SGHTA, CDR2 FQGNSA. The V end lost 3 bases, the J end lost 4 bases, and 8 bases lay between the germline ends. This CDR3 is 13 amino acids long. CDR3 residues: CASSFAASDTQYF. The CDR3 DNA sequence: TGTGCCAGCAGCTTCGCAGCGTCAGATACGCAGTATTTT.

The CDR3 here is CASGTQANTEAFF. The DNA for the CDR3 is TGTGCCAGCGGAACACAGGCGAACACTGAAGCTTTCTTT. The chain couples TRBV6-1 to TRBJ1-1; D is perhaps TRBD1 (5 bases). This CDR3 contains 13 residues. V lost 8 bases, J lost 1 base, and 11 bases lay in between. Germline V CDR1 and CDR2: MNHNS, SASEGT.

The rearrangement joins TRBV7-2 to TRBJ2-5; the D gene is possibly TRBD2 (6 bases). The CDR3 runs to 14 residues. The V gene's germline CDR1 is SGHTA and CDR2 FQGNSA. Deletions cut 5 bases from V and 5 bases from J, with 15 bases between. The CDR3 protein is CASSPRRAGETQYF. The DNA of the CDR3 is TGTGCCAGCAGCCCACGCAGGGCGGGGGAGACCCAGTACTTC.

This sequence joins TRBV5-1 and TRBJ1-6; possible D gene TRBD1, 6 bases. The CDR3 is 14 amino acids. Germline CDR1 reads SGHRS; CDR2 reads YFSETQ. Trimming pared 0 bases from V and 10 bases from J, leaving 11 bases between. The CDR3 spells CASSLVQGRSPLHF. CDR3 sequence (DNA): TGCGCCAGCAGCTTGGTACAGGGTAGGTCACCCCTCCACTTT.

The chain recombines TRBV2 with TRBJ1-1, with unresolved D. Per germline, CDR1 SNHLY and CDR2 FYNNEI. Trimming removed 6 bases from V and 4 bases from J, with 12 bases in between. The CDR3 contains 13 residues. The CDR3 DNA reads as TGTGCCAGCAGGAGAAGATCCTCCACTGAAGCTTTCTTT. Its protein product is CASRRRSSTEAFF.

J is TRBJ2-1 and V is TRBV7-2, with D possibly being TRBD2 (6 bases). V gave up 1 base and J gave up 0 bases, with 16 bases separating them. Germline V lookup: CDR1 SGHTA, CDR2 FQGNSA. The CDR3 loop spans 18 amino acids. This CDR3 is CASSLGVAAGSSYNEQFF. The CDR3 coding sequence is TGTGCCAGCAGCTTAGGCGTAGCTGCGGGGAGCTCCTACAATGAGCAGTTCTTC.

The chain couples TRBV4-3 to TRBJ2-7; D could derive from TRBD1 or TRBD2 (5 bases each). V was cut by 5 bases and J by 4 bases, with 12 bases left in between. Germline V gene data show CDR1 as LGHNA and CDR2 as YSLEER. The CDR3 loop spans 13 amino acids. CDR3 DNA sequence: TGCGCCAGCAGCTTCGGGACGGGGTACGAGCAGTACTTC. Protein product: CASSFGTGYEQYF.

The rearrangement uses TRBV6-5 and TRBJ2-3; D may match TRBD1 or TRBD2 (6 bases each). The CDR3 runs 15 residues. Germline V gene sequence: CDR1 MNHEY, CDR2 SVGAGI. Trimming cost V 5 bases and J 8 bases, with 20 bases left between them. The DNA for the CDR3 is TGTGCCAGCAGTAGGGGGGAGGTTTTGTATAGTACGCAGTATTTT. Translating it yields CASSRGEVLYSTQYF.

The chain links TRBV19 to TRBJ1-5; 9 positions agree with TRBD1. Trimming at V came to 7 bases and at J to 2 bases, leaving 6 bases not matched to a gene. The CDR3 runs to 15 residues. Germline V CDR1 and CDR2: LNHDA, SQIVND (reference sequence). The CDR3 DNA reads as TGTGCCAGTACCACACAGGGGGCAGGCAATCAGCCCCAGCATTTT. It encodes CASTTQGAGNQPQHF.

This clone was detected once. The chain has TRBV4-2 and TRBJ2-1; weak D call: TRBD2 (7 bases). CDR1 and CDR2 from the germline V gene are LGHNA and YNFKEQ. CDR3 size: 16 residues. The V end was cut by 0 bases, the J end by 2 bases, with 11 bases between. The CDR3 sequence is CASSQDKGGPYNEQFF. CDR3 in DNA: TGTGCCAGCAGCCAAGATAAGGGGGGGCCCTACAATGAGCAGTTCTTC.

This clone came up many times. The chain links TRBV14 to TRBJ1-6; D is ambiguous. The CDR3 loop spans 14 amino acids. The germline V and J ends were trimmed by 3 bases and 9 bases, with 12 bases remaining between them. Germline CDR1 reads SGHDN; CDR2 reads FVKESK. CDR3 in amino acids: CASSQGGWGSPLHF. The CDR3 nucleotides read TGTGCCAGCAGCCAGGGTGGATGGGGTTCACCCCTCCACTTT.

The V call is TRBV7-9, the J call TRBJ2-3, with 8 bases matching TRBD2. There are 14 residues in the CDR3. The V gene's germline CDR1 is SEHNR and CDR2 FQNEAQ (reference sequence). With 5 bases clipped from V and 0 bases from J, the junction kept 1 base outside the gene matches. The CDR3 region has the DNA TGTGCCAGCAGCGCTAGCGGGAGCACAGATACGCAGTATTTT. Translated: CASSASGSTDTQYF.

The V gene is TRBV6-5, the J gene TRBJ1-2, with TRBD1 as a possible D gene (6 bases). V was cut by 8 bases and J by 5 bases, with 18 bases left in between. Per germline, CDR1 MNHEY and CDR2 SVGAGI. The CDR3 contains 14 residues. CDR3 sequence reads: CASRGVEGTYGYTF. The CDR3 nucleotides are TGTGCCAGCCGGGGGGTCGAGGGGACATATGGCTACACCTTC.

The chain joins TRBV9 to TRBJ1-5; TRBD1 matches at 7 bases. J lost 3 bases, V lost 0 bases, and 6 bases had no gene match. The CDR3 runs 16 residues. The germline V gene encodes CDR1 SGDLS and CDR2 YYNGEE. CDR3 nucleotides: TGTGCCAGCAGCGTAGTCGAGACAGGGCTCAATCAGCCCCAGCATTTT. Its protein is CASSVVETGLNQPQHF.

The chain joins TRBV5-1 to TRBJ2-7; TRBD1 is a possible D gene (6 bases). The CDR3 has 17 amino acids. In germline, CDR1 is SGHRS, CDR2 YFSETQ. The V end was cut by 7 bases, the J end by 1 base, with 24 bases between. The CDR3 loop reads CASARVSRGFRSYEQYF. The CDR3 DNA is TGCGCCAGCGCCCGAGTATCCAGGGGCTTTCGATCCTACGAGCAGTACTTC.

The chain uses TRBV19 and TRBJ2-7; D is uncertain. V lost 5 bases, J lost 3 bases, and 14 bases lay in between. Germline CDR1 and CDR2: LNHDA and SQIVND (reference sequence). The CDR3 covers 14 residues. CDR3 protein: CASSPALMNYEQYF. The CDR3 DNA follows: TGTGCCAGTAGTCCCGCCCTCATGAACTACGAGCAGTACTTC. Full variable domain (rest looked up from reference TRBV19 and TRBJ2-7): DGGITQSPKYLFRKEGQNVTLSCEQNLNHDAMYWYRQDPGQGLRLIYYSQIVNDFQKGDIAEGYSVSREKKESFPLTVTSAQKNPTAFYLCASSPALMNYEQYFGPGTRLTVT.

This chain links TRBV6-5 with TRBJ1-2; TRBD1 matches 9 bases. Germline loops: CDR1 MNHEY, CDR2 SVGAGI. CDR3 length: 14 amino acids. V lost 6 bases, J lost 2 bases, and 4 bases stayed unmatched. The CDR3 here is CASRGTGSNYGYTF. CDR3 in DNA: TGTGCCAGCAGGGGGACAGGGTCAAACTATGGCTACACCTTC.

This sequence joins TRBV13 and TRBJ1-2, with unresolved D. CDR1 is PRHDT, CDR2 FYEKMQ, per germline (reference sequence). Trimming left V 5 bases short and J 4 bases short, with 14 bases between. The CDR3 length is 14 residues. The CDR3 loop reads CASSLLRESYGYTF. As DNA, the CDR3 is TGTGCCAGCAGCCTCCTGAGGGAGAGCTATGGCTACACCTTC. Full variable domain (remainder filled in from reference TRBV13 and TRBJ1-2): AAGVIQSPRHLIKEKRETATLKCYPIPRHDTVYWYQQGPGQDPQFLISFYEKMQSDKGSIPDRFSAQQFSDYHSELNMSSLELGDSALYFCASSLLRESYGYTFGSGTRLTVV.

This CDR3 is CASRDTGGRFPNTQYF. In DNA form, the CDR3 reads TGTGCCAGCAGAGACACAGGGGGCCGCTTTCCAAATACGCAGTATTTT. The rearrangement uses TRBV28 and TRBJ2-3; 9 bases are shared with TRBD1. The CDR3 is made up of 16 amino acids. CDR1 MDHEN and CDR2 SYDVKM come from the germline V gene. Trimming cost V 6 bases and J 7 bases; bases outside gene matches: 14.

In DNA form, the CDR3 reads TGTGCCTGGAGGATCTTGACCACTAACTATGGCTACACCTTC. This codes for CAWRILTTNYGYTF. The V gene is TRBV30, the J gene TRBJ1-2; D is unclear. Deletions cut 3 bases from V and 0 bases from J, with 11 bases between. CDR3 length equals 14 residues. Germline assignment: CDR1 GTSNPN and CDR2 SVGIG (reference sequence).

The chain has TRBV4-2 and TRBJ1-5; a possible D gene is TRBD1 (5 bases). Germline values: CDR1 LGHNA, CDR2 YNFKEQ. V was shortened by 1 base and J by 4 bases, with 5 bases between the two germline ends. The length of the CDR3 is 13 residues. CDR3 amino acids: CASSQGQNQPQHF. The CDR3, as DNA: TGTGCCAGCAGCCAAGGACAGAATCAGCCCCAGCATTTT.

This chain connects TRBV7-2 to TRBJ2-1; D might be TRBD1 or TRBD2, each matching 6 bases. V was clipped by 1 base and J by 10 bases, with 20 bases between them. CDR1 SGHTA and CDR2 FQGNSA come from the germline V gene. The CDR3 runs 16 residues. The CDR3 nucleotides read TGTGCCAGCAGCTTAGGGCAGGGGACTTATCCCGAGGAGCAGTTCTTC. Amino acids: CASSLGQGTYPEEQFF.

The chain couples TRBV6-5 to TRBJ1-3; unclear D gene. This CDR3 has 13 residues. Germline V gives CDR1 MNHEY, CDR2 SVGAGI. V was trimmed by 6 bases and J by 0 bases, leaving 6 bases between them. This chain's CDR3 is CASSPISGNTIYF. In DNA form, the CDR3 reads TGTGCCAGCAGCCCAATCTCTGGAAACACCATATATTTT.

V and J are TRBV9 and TRBJ2-7; D may correspond to TRBD1 or TRBD2 (5 bases each). Germline CDR1 SGDLS, CDR2 YYNGEE. This CDR3 is built from 12 residues. Trimming stripped 3 bases from V and 4 bases from J, with 8 bases between. The CDR3 here is CASSAEGYEQYF. In DNA, the CDR3 is TGTGCCAGCAGCGCCGAGGGGTACGAGCAGTACTTC.

This clone has just one count. The rearrangement uses TRBV6-5 and TRBJ1-4; perhaps TRBD1 as D (6 bases). The CDR3 contains 15 residues. V lost 6 bases, J lost 0 bases, and 11 bases lay in between. Germline V gives CDR1 MNHEY, CDR2 SVGAGI. The CDR3 spells CASSQGRTTNEKLFF. The CDR3 bases are TGTGCCAGCAGCCAGGGGAGAACAACTAATGAAAAACTGTTTTTT.